This TCR beta chain appears in the sequencing data of a study of T cells after yellow fever vaccination. Study outcomes and limitations: The secondary response peaked faster, at day 5 versus 15, but was weaker. Booster sampling recovered most clones from primary vaccination (about 97% CD4, approximately 88% CD8).

A process of 5'RACE template switching, which added a universal primer site and UMIs, was used to make TCR cDNA. TCRdb passed the 5' RACE reads through MiXCR, listing each CDR3 protein once. The sample holds about 340,000 distinct CDR3 sequences; about 12% are singletons and the top ten take 3.2%. Only a few counts were recorded for this clonotype. Its target is not known. This receptor was identified in a man younger than 35 who received the YFV17D yellow fever vaccine. Sequenced material: CD4+ T cells sorted from PBMCs, taken 15 days after the yellow fever booster vaccination.

CDR3 in DNA: TGTGCCAGCAGAGTAGCGGGGGCCCCCGGGACCCAGTACTTC. Its translation is CASRVAGAPGTQYF. V and J are TRBV7-2 and TRBJ2-5, with 9 bases matching TRBD2. The germline V gene has CDR1 SGHTA and CDR2 FQGNSA. The CDR3 has 14 residues. V was pared by 6 bases and J by 7 bases, with 9 bases of the junction left unmatched.